The rows below give T cell receptor beta chains drawn from one sample of a study of T cell repertoires in cytomegalovirus infection. TCRdb redid the calling of the reads with MiXCR, one entry per CDR3 protein. The data contain more than 400,000 distinct CDR3 sequences, 26% of them singletons. The sample was PBMCs. The receptors come from a human donor in good health (CMV status not recorded). Some clones in this sample may be carry-over from other donors' samples. The conserved cysteine and the conserved F or W are not part of the CDR3 here.

cdr3_aa,v_call
ASSERQGGGYT,TRBV10-1
ASSQDLLAGVGADTQY,TRBV4-3
AWSVAGVDEQF,TRBV30
ASSLAPGSNYGYT,TRBV7-9
ASSIATQGWDQPQH,TRBV19
ASSQGQLLNYGYT,TRBV4-1
ASTLRGGPRETQY,TRBV6-6
AISSSRTDTQY,TRBV10-3
SVEDWGEDTIY,TRBV29-1
ASSSPRGMNTEAF,TRBV7-9
ASSLIRGSRTDTQY,TRBV12-3/TRBV12-4
ATSQRGNTGELF,TRBV11-3
ATSGGGFEKETQY,TRBV11-2
ASSQEASGRSYNEQF,TRBV4-3
ASSEYRDRGYGYT,TRBV25-1
ASSQYRLAGGARDNEQF,TRBV4-2